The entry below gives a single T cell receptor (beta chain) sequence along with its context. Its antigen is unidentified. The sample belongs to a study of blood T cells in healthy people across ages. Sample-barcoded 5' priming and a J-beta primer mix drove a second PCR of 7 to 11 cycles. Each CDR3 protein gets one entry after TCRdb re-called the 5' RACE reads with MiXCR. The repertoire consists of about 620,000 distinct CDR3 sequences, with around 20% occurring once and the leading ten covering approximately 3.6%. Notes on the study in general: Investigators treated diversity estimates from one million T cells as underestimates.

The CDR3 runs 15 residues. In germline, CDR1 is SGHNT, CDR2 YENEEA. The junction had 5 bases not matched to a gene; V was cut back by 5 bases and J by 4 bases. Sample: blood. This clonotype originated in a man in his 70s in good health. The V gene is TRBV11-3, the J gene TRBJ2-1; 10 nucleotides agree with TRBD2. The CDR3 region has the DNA TGTGCCAGCAGCACCGGACTAGCGGCATACAATGAGCAGTTCTTC. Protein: CASSTGLAAYNEQFF.